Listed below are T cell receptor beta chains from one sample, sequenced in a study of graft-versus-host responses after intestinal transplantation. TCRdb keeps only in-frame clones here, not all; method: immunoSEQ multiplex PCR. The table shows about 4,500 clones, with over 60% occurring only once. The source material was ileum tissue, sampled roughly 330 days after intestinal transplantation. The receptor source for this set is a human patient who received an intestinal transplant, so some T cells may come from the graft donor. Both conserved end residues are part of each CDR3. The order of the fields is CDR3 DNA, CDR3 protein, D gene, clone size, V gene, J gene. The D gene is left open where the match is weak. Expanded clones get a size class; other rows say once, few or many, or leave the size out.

CDR3nt: TGCAGCGTTGAAGACGATCTTAGCGGCTCCCAAGAGACCCAGTACTTC
CDR3aa: CSVEDDLSGSQETQYF
d_gene: -
abundance: -
v_gene: TRBV29-1
j_gene: TRBJ2-5

CDR3nt: TGTGCCAGTAGTCGTTATAGCGGGGCAAATACAATAGACTCTTACGAGCAGTACTTC
CDR3aa: CASSRYSGANTIDSYEQYF
d_gene: TRBD2
abundance: -
v_gene: TRBV19
j_gene: TRBJ2-7

CDR3nt: TGTGCCAGCAGCCCCGAGCGGGGAGGCTTTTACGAGCAGTACTTC
CDR3aa: CASSPERGGFYEQYF
d_gene: TRBD2
abundance: -
v_gene: TRBV7-6
j_gene: TRBJ2-7

CDR3nt: TGTGCCAGCAGGTACTTCGGGACAGGGGACGGCGAGCAGTACTTC
CDR3aa: CASRYFGTGDGEQYF
d_gene: TRBD1
abundance: -
v_gene: TRBV28
j_gene: TRBJ2-7

CDR3nt: TGTGCCAGCAGCTTAAACATGGCAGATACGCAGTATTTT
CDR3aa: CASSLNMADTQYF
d_gene: -
abundance: -
v_gene: TRBV7-3
j_gene: TRBJ2-3

CDR3nt: TGTGCCAGCAGTGTGCGGGCGGGGGCATCGAACACTGAAGCTTTCTTT
CDR3aa: CASSVRAGASNTEAFF
d_gene: -
abundance: -
v_gene: TRBV2
j_gene: TRBJ1-1

CDR3nt: TGTGCCAGCAGTGATGTGAGGGCAGATACGCAGTATTTT
CDR3aa: CASSDVRADTQYF
d_gene: -
abundance: -
v_gene: TRBV2
j_gene: TRBJ2-3

CDR3nt: TGTGCCAGCAGCCCAACTCAGGGTGGGCTGTTTTTT
CDR3aa: CASSPTQGGLFF
d_gene: -
abundance: -
v_gene: TRBV7-3
j_gene: TRBJ2-2

CDR3nt: TGTGCCAGTAGTCCAGGGGCATCCGGAAACACCATATATTTT
CDR3aa: CASSPGASGNTIYF
d_gene: -
abundance: few
v_gene: TRBV19
j_gene: TRBJ1-3

CDR3nt: TGCGCCAGCAGTAGAGACAGGGGTGGCACCGGGGAGCTGTTTTTT
CDR3aa: CASSRDRGGTGELFF
d_gene: TRBD1
abundance: few
v_gene: TRBV5-1
j_gene: TRBJ2-2

CDR3nt: TGCGCCAGCAGCTTGCCAGGGAACGAGCAGTTCTTC
CDR3aa: CASSLPGNEQFF
d_gene: -
abundance: -
v_gene: TRBV5-1
j_gene: TRBJ2-1

CDR3nt: TGTGCCAGCAGCTTGTCACTAGCGGGAGAGACCCAGTACTTC
CDR3aa: CASSLSLAGETQYF
d_gene: TRBD2
abundance: -
v_gene: TRBV11-2
j_gene: TRBJ2-5

CDR3nt: TGTGCCAGCAGTAAGAGCGGGGCTAACAATGAGCAGTTCTTC
CDR3aa: CASSKSGANNEQFF
d_gene: TRBD2
abundance: few
v_gene: TRBV6-6
j_gene: TRBJ2-1

CDR3nt: TGTGCCAGCAGCTTCGCCGCAGGGTTGGGCAATGAGCAGTTCTTC
CDR3aa: CASSFAAGLGNEQFF
d_gene: -
abundance: -
v_gene: TRBV6-5
j_gene: TRBJ2-1

CDR3nt: TGTGCCAGTAGTATTGCAGCGGGCTCCTACGAGCAGTACTTC
CDR3aa: CASSIAAGSYEQYF
d_gene: -
abundance: few
v_gene: TRBV19
j_gene: TRBJ2-7

CDR3nt: TGTGCCAGTTATGGGACAGGGCGAACTCAGCCCCAGCATTTT
CDR3aa: CASYGTGRTQPQHF
d_gene: TRBD1
abundance: -
v_gene: TRBV6-5
j_gene: TRBJ1-5

CDR3nt: TGTGCCAGCAGGATTAGCGGGGGGTCTCTCTACGAGCAGTACTTC
CDR3aa: CASRISGGSLYEQYF
d_gene: TRBD2
abundance: few
v_gene: TRBV6-5
j_gene: TRBJ2-7

CDR3nt: TGTGCCAGCATCCCGCCCCCAGGTACCAATGAAAAACTGTTTTTT
CDR3aa: CASIPPPGTNEKLFF
d_gene: -
abundance: -
v_gene: TRBV6-5
j_gene: TRBJ1-4

CDR3nt: TGTGCCAGTAGTTCAGTAGCGGGATCCTACGAGCAGTACTTC
CDR3aa: CASSSVAGSYEQYF
d_gene: TRBD2
abundance: -
v_gene: TRBV19
j_gene: TRBJ2-7

CDR3nt: TGTGCCAGCAGCCCAGTGAGGGGCACAGATACGCAGTATTTT
CDR3aa: CASSPVRGTDTQYF
d_gene: -
abundance: -
v_gene: TRBV5-4
j_gene: TRBJ2-3

CDR3nt: TGTGCCAGCAGCTTAGCTCCCGGACTAGCGTTCCGAAACAATGAGCAGTTCTTC
CDR3aa: CASSLAPGLAFRNNEQFF
d_gene: TRBD2
abundance: few
v_gene: TRBV7-6
j_gene: TRBJ2-1

CDR3nt: TGTGCCAGCCTTAGAAGAGGCGGGGACACTGAAGCTTTCTTT
CDR3aa: CASLRRGGDTEAFF
d_gene: -
abundance: -
v_gene: TRBV27
j_gene: TRBJ1-1

CDR3nt: TGCAGCGTTGAAGCCCCTAGCGGGAGGGCCACAGATACGCAGTATTTT
CDR3aa: CSVEAPSGRATDTQYF
d_gene: TRBD2
abundance: -
v_gene: TRBV29-1
j_gene: TRBJ2-3

CDR3nt: TGTGCCAGCATTCAACAGGGAAATGAGCAGTTCTTC
CDR3aa: CASIQQGNEQFF
d_gene: -
abundance: -
v_gene: TRBV6-1
j_gene: TRBJ2-1

CDR3nt: TGTGCCAGCGCTCGGGGGGCGTTTAACTATGGCTACACCTTC
CDR3aa: CASARGAFNYGYTF
d_gene: -
abundance: -
v_gene: TRBV2
j_gene: TRBJ1-2

CDR3nt: TGTGCCAGTAGCTCGGGGACAGGGTTAGCCTACGAGCAGTACTTC
CDR3aa: CASSSGTGLAYEQYF
d_gene: TRBD1
abundance: -
v_gene: TRBV19
j_gene: TRBJ2-7

CDR3nt: TGTGCCAGCAGTTTATCCGCCACAGGGGACATTCAGTACTTC
CDR3aa: CASSLSATGDIQYF
d_gene: TRBD1
abundance: -
v_gene: TRBV28
j_gene: TRBJ2-4

CDR3nt: TGTGCCTCACGGGGGGGCGGGGGGGGCTCAGATACGCAGTATTTT
CDR3aa: CASRGGGGGSDTQYF
d_gene: TRBD2
abundance: -
v_gene: TRBV5-4
j_gene: TRBJ2-3

CDR3nt: TGTGCCAGCAGCGGACTAGCGGCTTTCTTTAGCGATACGCAGTATTTT
CDR3aa: CASSGLAAFFSDTQYF
d_gene: TRBD2
abundance: -
v_gene: TRBV7-2
j_gene: TRBJ2-3

CDR3nt: TGTGCCAGCAGTTTATCACTTGGACTAGCCAAAAACATTCAGTACTTC
CDR3aa: CASSLSLGLAKNIQYF
d_gene: -
abundance: -
v_gene: TRBV27
j_gene: TRBJ2-4

CDR3nt: TGTGCCAGCAGTGACAGGGGGCTAAAGACCCAGTACTTC
CDR3aa: CASSDRGLKTQYF
d_gene: TRBD1
abundance: few
v_gene: TRBV6-1
j_gene: TRBJ2-5